The present T cell receptor beta chain was sequenced within a study of T cells after yellow fever vaccination. This clonotype was counted at least ten times. What it recognizes is unknown. Per the germline V gene, CDR1 is SGHRS and CDR2 is YFSETQ. Trimming removed 4 bases from V and 0 bases from J, with 14 bases in between. This CDR3 is built from 16 residues. TCRdb re-called the 5' RACE reads through MiXCR, storing one row per CDR3 protein. The data contain 120,000 or so distinct CDR3 sequences, 12% to 15% of them singletons. Findings and caveats of the study: The bulk population could contribute abundant contaminating clonotypes to FACS-sorted repertoires. Weaker overall, the secondary response nonetheless peaked faster (day 5 versus 15). In post-booster samples, most primary-vaccination clones reappeared (around 95% CD4, roughly 88% CD8).

The source material was CD8+ T cells sorted from PBMCs, sampled 5 days after the yellow fever booster vaccination. The TCR comes from a young man who received the YFV17D yellow fever vaccine. The chain joins TRBV5-1 to TRBJ2-4; D may correspond to TRBD1 or TRBD2 (5 bases each). Written as DNA, the CDR3 is TGCGCCAGCAGCGGCGAGGGGCCCCTAGCCAAAAACATTCAGTACTTC. Its protein product is CASSGEGPLAKNIQYF.